This TCR beta chain was documented in a study of yellow fever vaccine responses in identical twins. This clonotype was seen more than once but under ten times. Its cognate antigen is unknown. Study-wide results and limits: Twins reportedly appeared to share part of their vaccine T cell response while keeping part individual.

CDR3 length: 12 residues. The V and J ends lost 6 bases and 10 bases, in that order; junction bases with no gene match: 5. The germline V gene has CDR1 SEHNR and CDR2 FQNEAQ (reference sequence). MiXCR was run by TCRdb on the RT-PCR reads, yielding one entry per CDR3 protein. The sample yields 20,000 to 25,000 distinct CDR3 sequences, over 70% seen once. The chain joins TRBV7-9 to TRBJ2-1; 8 positions agree with TRBD2. The sequences come from T cells from blood (PBMCs), unsorted or a sorted subset (not recorded which), collected before or after yellow fever vaccination (not recorded which). This receptor was taken from a woman aged 18 to 35 who received the yellow fever vaccine. In nucleotides, the CDR3 is TGTGCCAGCAGAACACTAGCGGAGGAGCAGTTCTTC. Residues: CASRTLAEEQFF.